One sample yielded the 8 T cell receptor beta chains listed below, sequenced in a study of T cells in Graves' hyperthyroidism and ophthalmopathy. It was RNA transcripts that yielded the amplified TCR beta CDR3 regions. HTBI primers drove first-round RT-PCR of the TCR CDR3. A single record per CDR3 protein comes from TCRdb applying MiXCR to the multiplex PCR reads. Of 600,000 to 750,000 distinct CDR3 sequences listed, 15% to 20% are singletons. Sequences were obtained from blood. The receptor set was obtained from a man aged 50 to 60 with Graves' hyperthyroidism.

This clonotype was found many times. The V gene is TRBV27, the J gene TRBJ2-2, with 9 bases lining up with TRBD1. J was trimmed by 0 bases and V by 3 bases; bases with no gene match: 5. The CDR3 covers 17 residues. Germline V gives CDR1 MNHEY, CDR2 SMNVEV (reference sequence). CDR3 sequence: CASSFGTGITNTGELFF. In DNA form, the CDR3 reads TGTGCCAGCAGTTTCGGGACAGGGATTACGAACACCGGGGAGCTGTTTTTT.

The J gene is TRBJ1-2, the V gene TRBV7-9, with D tentatively TRBD1 (6 bases). The germline gives CDR1 SEHNR, CDR2 FQNEAQ (reference sequence). The V gene lost 5 bases and the J gene lost 5 bases, with 12 bases spanning the gap. The CDR3 contains 13 residues. The chain's CDR3 is CASSRQEKYGYTF. CDR3 DNA: TGTGCCAGCAGCCGACAGGAGAAATATGGCTACACCTTC.

There are many counts of this clonotype. The gene calls are TRBV11-2 and TRBJ2-1, with 11 bases lining up with TRBD2. Looked up from germline, CDR1 is SGHAT and CDR2 is FQNNGV. The J segment lost 6 bases and the V segment lost 0 bases, leaving 4 bases of the junction unmatched. The length of the CDR3 is 16 residues. The CDR3 DNA reads TGTGCCAGCAGCTTAGATCTAACTAGCGGGAGCAATGAGCAGTTCTTC. Its translation: CASSLDLTSGSNEQFF.

This clonotype was observed a single time. The chain couples TRBV5-6 to TRBJ2-3; D is undetermined. V was clipped by 4 bases and J by 6 bases, with 18 bases between them. Germline values: CDR1 SGHDT, CDR2 YYEEEE. This CDR3 has 15 residues. The CDR3 reads CASSLLGEESDTQYF. CDR3 coding DNA: TGTGCCAGCAGCCTTCTAGGAGAGGAGAGTGATACGCAGTATTTT.

Many counts were recorded for this clonotype. The rearrangement uses TRBV2 and TRBJ2-7; D unclear. There are 12 residues in the CDR3. CDR1 and CDR2 (germline): SNHLY, FYNNEI. Deletions cut 6 bases from V and 6 bases from J, with 12 bases between. The CDR3 DNA follows: TGTGCCAGCAGACCGGGCTCGGGCGAGCAGTACTTC. It specifies CASRPGSGEQYF.

V and J are TRBV27 and TRBJ2-2, with D tentatively TRBD2 (5 bases). Germline loops: CDR1 MNHEY, CDR2 SMNVEV (reference sequence). V was cut by 5 bases and J by 9 bases, with 16 bases left in between. There are 14 residues in the CDR3. The CDR3 coding sequence is TGTGCCAGCAGTCCGCGGATCGGGGTCAGGGAGCTGTTTTTT. Translation gives CASSPRIGVRELFF.

This chain uses TRBV5-1 with TRBJ2-3, with 9 bases matching TRBD1. Germline V gene data show CDR1 as SGHRS and CDR2 as YFSETQ. V gave up 0 bases and J gave up 4 bases; unmatched junction bases: 9. There are 17 residues in the CDR3. This chain's CDR3 is CASSLDRGHHAADTQYF. The CDR3 bases are TGCGCCAGCAGCTTGGACAGGGGGCATCATGCCGCAGATACGCAGTATTTT.

The chain recombines TRBV18 with TRBJ1-1, with a possible D match to TRBD1 (5 bases). V was trimmed by 0 bases and J by 6 bases, leaving 14 bases between them. The CDR3 consists of 15 residues. The germline gives CDR1 KGHSH, CDR2 LQKENI. The CDR3 sequence is CASSPPRGGSPEAFF. The CDR3 DNA is TGTGCCAGCTCACCACCGAGGGGCGGTAGTCCTGAAGCTTTCTTT.